What follows are 23 T cell receptor beta chains derived from one specimen sequenced in a study of OX40 agonist ivuxolimab in advanced cancers. Generated by immunoSEQ multiplex PCR, the TCRdb table keeps only in-frame clones and is missing some. The table has 100,000 or so clones, 85% to 90% seen once. The sequenced sample was CD4+ or CD8+ T cells sorted from blood, obtained in a trial of the OX40 agonist ivuxolimab. These receptor sequences come from an adult with an advanced solid tumor such as melanoma, head and neck, liver or kidney cancer.

The chain has TRBV6-1 and TRBJ1-5; 7 bases are shared with TRBD1. The V gene end was trimmed by 4 bases and the J gene end by 6 bases; junction bases not matched to a gene: 9. This CDR3 is 15 amino acids long. CDR1 is MNHNS and CDR2 is SASEGT in the germline V gene. CDR3 in DNA: TGTGCCAGCAGTGCCCAACAGGGGATAAGTCAGCCCCAGCATTTT. Its protein is CASSAQQGISQPQHF.

V usage is TRBV11-2 and J usage is TRBJ2-5; TRBD2 agrees at 7 bases. Germline V CDR1 and CDR2: SGHAT, FQNNGV. The V gene end was trimmed by 5 bases and the J gene end by 0 bases; junction bases not matched to a gene: 9. The CDR3 runs 16 residues. This CDR3 is CASSPLLSGDQETQYF. The DNA for the CDR3 is TGTGCCAGCAGCCCCCTTTTGAGCGGGGACCAAGAGACCCAGTACTTC.

The rearrangement uses TRBV18 and TRBJ2-2; D not resolved. V was clipped by 11 bases and J by 0 bases, with 13 bases between them. CDR3 length: 14 amino acids. Germline V gene lookup returns CDR1 KGHSH and CDR2 LQKENI. CDR3 nucleotide sequence: TGTGCCCCCCACCTAGTTACGAACACCGGGGAGCTGTTTTTT. Translation: CAPHLVTNTGELFF. The variable domain in full, completed from reference TRBV18 and TRBJ2-2, reads NAGVMQNPRHLVRRRGQEARLRCSPMKGHSHVYWYRQLPEEGLKFMVYLQKENIIDESGMPKERFSAEFPKEGPSILRIQQVVRGDSAAYFCAPHLVTNTGELFFGEGSRLTVL.

This clone is a singleton in its sample. The chain couples TRBV18 to TRBJ2-3; 7 nucleotides line up with TRBD1. This CDR3 is built from 15 residues. Germline V gene data show CDR1 as KGHSH and CDR2 as LQKENI. Germline trimming cut 5 bases from V and 0 bases from J; bases unmatched to any gene: 5. The DNA of the CDR3 is TGTGCCAGCTCATCACAGGGGTCTAGCACAGATACGCAGTATTTT. It translates to CASSSQGSSTDTQYF.

As to this clone: Other DNA sequences in the same sample also yield this CDR3. The chain is built from TRBV18 and TRBJ2-5, with D hard to call. Germline values: CDR1 KGHSH, CDR2 LQKENI. The CDR3 spans 11 residues. Trimming pared 3 bases from V and 4 bases from J, leaving 3 bases between. The CDR3 protein is CASSPGETQYF. CDR3 coding DNA: TGTGCCAGCTCACCGGGAGAGACCCAGTACTTC.

The gene calls are TRBV7-2 and TRBJ2-7, with 7 bases matching TRBD2. The ends lost 1 base at V and 0 bases at J; junction bases unmatched: 6. CDR1 and CDR2 (germline): SGHTA, FQGNSA. The CDR3 extends over 16 amino acids. In nucleotides, the CDR3 is TGTGCCAGCAGCTTAGGACACGGGGACTACTCCTACGAGCAGTACTTC. As protein: CASSLGHGDYSYEQYF.

This sequence joins TRBV7-9 and TRBJ1-1, with a tentative D call TRBD1 (5 bases). The germline gives CDR1 SEHNR, CDR2 FQNEAQ (reference sequence). The CDR3 has 15 amino acids. The ends were cut back, 6 bases at V and 4 bases at J, with 18 bases in the middle. The CDR3 region has the DNA TGTGCCAGCAGTCGGGGGTCACTAAGGCCCACTGAAGCTTTCTTT. As protein: CASSRGSLRPTEAFF.

The genes are TRBV19 and TRBJ2-2; 10 bases agree with TRBD2. CDR3 length: 15 amino acids. The V and J ends lost 5 bases and 7 bases, in that order; junction bases with no gene match: 7. CDR1 is LNHDA and CDR2 is SQIVND in the germline V gene (reference sequence). CDR3 loop: CASSPLSGGVGELFF. The CDR3 DNA reads TGTGCCAGTAGTCCATTGAGCGGGGGGGTCGGGGAGCTGTTTTTT.

The rearrangement links TRBV14 to TRBJ2-7, with a weak D call TRBD1 (5 bases). Germline lookup yields CDR1 SGHDN and CDR2 FVKESK. The CDR3 length is 13 residues. V was shortened by 4 bases and J by 3 bases, with 10 bases between the two germline ends. CDR3 DNA: TGTGCCAGCAGCCCCCTGCAGGGCTACGAGCAGTACTTC. This gives the protein CASSPLQGYEQYF.

This clone occurred once. This sequence joins TRBV7-2 and TRBJ2-3; TRBD2 matches at 7 bases. The germline CDR1 and CDR2 sequences are SGHTA and FQGNSA. The J segment lost 3 bases and the V segment lost 5 bases, leaving 11 bases of the junction unmatched. The CDR3 extends over 16 amino acids. The CDR3 reads CASSRSIREVTDTQYF. CDR3 coding DNA: TGTGCCAGCAGCCGATCCATTCGGGAGGTTACAGATACGCAGTATTTT.

CDR3 region: CASSPTAEGTEAFF. The DNA of the CDR3 is TGTGCCAGCTCACCAACGGCGGAGGGCACTGAAGCTTTCTTT. The genes are TRBV18 and TRBJ1-1; D not certain. V was trimmed by 2 bases and J by 4 bases, leaving 11 bases between them. Germline CDR1 is KGHSH and CDR2 is LQKENI. This CDR3 is 14 amino acids long.

The chain links TRBV6-5 to TRBJ2-7, with D unclear. The germline V gene encodes CDR1 MNHEY and CDR2 SVGAGI. This CDR3 is built from 15 residues. Trimming left V 5 bases short and J 0 bases short, with 14 bases between. The DNA for the CDR3 is TGTGCCAGCAGTCGCGGCGATCCCCTCTCCTACGAGCAGTACTTC. Translating it yields CASSRGDPLSYEQYF.

The rearrangement links TRBV6-6 to TRBJ2-7; 12 bases map to TRBD2. CDR3 length: 14 amino acids. CDR1 is MNHNY, CDR2 SVGAGI, per germline (reference sequence). V shed 5 bases and J 3 bases; nucleotides not matched to a gene: 2. As DNA, the CDR3 is TGTGCCAGCAGTACGACTAGCGGGAGCTACGAGCAGTACTTC. This gives the protein CASSTTSGSYEQYF.

The chain recombines TRBV6-1 with TRBJ2-3; TRBD2 is a possible D gene (5 bases). CDR1 is MNHNS and CDR2 is SASEGT in the germline V gene. CDR3 length equals 12 residues. V was cut by 5 bases and J by 5 bases, with 8 bases left in between. CDR3 coding DNA: TGTGCCAGCAGTAAGGCGGGAGATACGCAGTATTTT. It yields the protein CASSKAGDTQYF.

V and J are TRBV11-1 and TRBJ1-1, with D uncertain. The germline V gene has CDR1 SGHAT and CDR2 FQDESV (reference sequence). With 3 bases removed from V and 4 bases from J, the gap between germline ends came to 15 bases. The CDR3 contains 15 residues. CDR3 DNA sequence: TGTGCCAGCAGCTTCCGGCCAAAAGCAGGCACTGAAGCTTTCTTT. Translated, it gives CASSFRPKAGTEAFF.

V usage is TRBV4-1 and J usage is TRBJ1-5, with D perhaps TRBD1 (5 bases). Between the trimmed V and J ends, which lost 3 bases and 5 bases, there was a span of 14 bases. CDR1 and CDR2 (germline): MGHRA, YSYEKL. The CDR3 sequence is 15 residues long. CDR3 sequence: CASSHPGLGDQPQHF. CDR3 bases: TGCGCCAGCAGCCACCCAGGGTTAGGGGATCAGCCCCAGCATTTT.

V is TRBV5-1 and J is TRBJ2-5, with 11 bases matching TRBD2. Unmatched junction bases numbered 5, after V lost 2 bases and J lost 2 bases. The length of the CDR3 is 16 residues. CDR1 SGHRS and CDR2 YFSETQ come from the germline V gene. The CDR3 nucleotides are TGCGCCAGCAGCTTCGGGACTAGCGGTTTTCAAGAGACCCAGTACTTC. It specifies CASSFGTSGFQETQYF.

Note on this clone: Mismatch with germline at one junction end may stem from a read error. The V call is TRBV5-1, the J call TRBJ2-1, with D hard to call. Germline loops: CDR1 SGHRS, CDR2 YFSETQ. CDR3 length: 12 amino acids. In nucleotides, the CDR3 is TGCGCCAGCAGCTTGACTCTAGAGGAGCATTTCTTC. Its translation: CASSLTLEEHFF.

V gene TRBV30 combines with J gene TRBJ2-1, with TRBD2 matching over 11 bases. The ends lost 3 bases at V and 4 bases at J; junction bases unmatched: 14. Germline lookup yields CDR1 GTSNPN and CDR2 SVGIG (reference sequence). The CDR3 extends over 18 amino acids. CDR3 bases: TGTGCCTGGAGGGATGCGGGGTGGGGGACTAGCGGATACAATGAGCAGTTCTTC. Its translation: CAWRDAGWGTSGYNEQFF.

V and J are TRBV15 and TRBJ2-1; D gene unclear. The V end was cut by 0 bases, the J end by 11 bases, with 11 bases between. The CDR3 loop spans 13 amino acids. The germline gives CDR1 LNHNV, CDR2 YYDKDF (reference sequence). CDR3 region: CATSRDNLGQQFF. CDR3 in DNA: TGTGCCACCAGCAGAGATAATCTTGGACAGCAGTTCTTC. The whole variable domain, filled in from reference TRBV15 and TRBJ2-1, reads DAMVIQNPRYQVTQFGKPVTLSCSQTLNHNVMYWYQQKSSQAPKLLFHYYDKDFNNEADTPDNFQSRRPNTSFCFLDIRSPGLGDTAMYLCATSRDNLGQQFFGPGTRLTVL.

The chain links TRBV13 to TRBJ2-7; 11 bases map to TRBD2. The CDR3 extends over 16 amino acids. V gave up 6 bases and J gave up 4 bases; unmatched junction bases: 11. The germline V gene encodes CDR1 PRHDT and CDR2 FYEKMQ (reference sequence). CDR3 coding DNA: TGTGCCAGCAGGAACTCCGGGACTAGCGGTTATTACGAGCAGTACTTC. It encodes CASRNSGTSGYYEQYF.

This chain uses TRBV10-3 with TRBJ2-5; D is uncertain. The CDR3 covers 14 residues. The V and J ends lost 6 bases and 1 base respectively, with 12 bases between them. CDR1 is ENHRY and CDR2 is SYGVKD in the germline V gene. The CDR3 nucleotides read TGTGCCATCAGGGACGACGCGGCCCAAGAGACCCAGTACTTC. Protein sequence: CAIRDDAAQETQYF.

The chain joins TRBV7-9 to TRBJ2-1; a possible D gene is TRBD2 (6 bases). Trimming stripped 5 bases from V and 9 bases from J, with 20 bases between. Per germline, CDR1 SEHNR and CDR2 FQNEAQ (reference sequence). This CDR3 spans 15 amino acids. CDR3 loop: CASSPPGEVLGEQFF. The CDR3 nucleotides are TGTGCCAGCAGCCCTCCCGGGGAGGTACTCGGTGAGCAGTTCTTC.